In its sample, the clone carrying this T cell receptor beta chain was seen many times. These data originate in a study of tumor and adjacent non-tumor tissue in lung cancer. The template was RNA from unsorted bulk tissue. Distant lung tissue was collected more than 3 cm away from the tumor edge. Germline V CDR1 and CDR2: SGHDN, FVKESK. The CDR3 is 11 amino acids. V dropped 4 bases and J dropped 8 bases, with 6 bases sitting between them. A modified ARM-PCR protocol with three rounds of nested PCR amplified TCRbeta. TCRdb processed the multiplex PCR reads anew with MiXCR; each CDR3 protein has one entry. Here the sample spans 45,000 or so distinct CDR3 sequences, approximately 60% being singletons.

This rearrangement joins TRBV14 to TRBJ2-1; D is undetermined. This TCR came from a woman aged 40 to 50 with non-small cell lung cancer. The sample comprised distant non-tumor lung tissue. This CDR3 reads CASSLFHEQFF. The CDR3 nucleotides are TGTGCCAGCAGCCTTTTCCATGAGCAGTTCTTC.